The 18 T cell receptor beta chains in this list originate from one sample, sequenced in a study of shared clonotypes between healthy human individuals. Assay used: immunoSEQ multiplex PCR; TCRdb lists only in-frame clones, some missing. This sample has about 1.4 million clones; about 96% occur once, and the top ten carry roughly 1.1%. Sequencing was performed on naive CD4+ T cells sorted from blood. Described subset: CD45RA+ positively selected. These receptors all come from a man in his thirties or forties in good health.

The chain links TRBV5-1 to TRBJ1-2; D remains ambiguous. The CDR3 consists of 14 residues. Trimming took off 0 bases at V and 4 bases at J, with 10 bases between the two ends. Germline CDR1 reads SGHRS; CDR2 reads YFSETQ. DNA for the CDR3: TGCGCCAGCAGCTTGGATCCAGACCGCTATGGCTACACCTTC. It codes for CASSLDPDRYGYTF.

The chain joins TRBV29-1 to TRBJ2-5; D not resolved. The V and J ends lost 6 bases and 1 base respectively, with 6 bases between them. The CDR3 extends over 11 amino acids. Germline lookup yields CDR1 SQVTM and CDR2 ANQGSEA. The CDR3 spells CSVRLQETQYF. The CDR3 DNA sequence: TGCAGCGTCAGACTCCAAGAGACCCAGTACTTC.

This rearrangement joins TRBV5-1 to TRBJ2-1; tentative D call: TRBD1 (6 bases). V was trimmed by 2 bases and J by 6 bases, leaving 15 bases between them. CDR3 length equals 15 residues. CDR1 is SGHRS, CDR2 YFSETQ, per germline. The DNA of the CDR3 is TGCGCCAGCAGCTTCCGAACAGGGCCGTTCAATGAGCAGTTCTTC. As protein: CASSFRTGPFNEQFF.

The CDR3 coding sequence is TGTGCCAGCAGCTTAGCGAGGGTTCCGATAGATCAGCCCCAGCATTTT. Its protein product is CASSLARVPIDQPQHF. This rearrangement joins TRBV7-8 to TRBJ1-5, with D unclear. In germline, CDR1 is SGHVS, CDR2 FQNEAQ. This CDR3 contains 16 residues. Trimming took 0 bases from V and 5 from J, leaving 14 bases between them.

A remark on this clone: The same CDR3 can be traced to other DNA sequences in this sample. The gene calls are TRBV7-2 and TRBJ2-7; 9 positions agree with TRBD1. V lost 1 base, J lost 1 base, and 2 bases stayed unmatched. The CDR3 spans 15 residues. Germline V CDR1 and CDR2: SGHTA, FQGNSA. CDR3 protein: CASSLVGTGSYEQYF. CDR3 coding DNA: TGTGCCAGCAGCTTAGTCGGGACAGGGTCCTACGAGCAGTACTTC.

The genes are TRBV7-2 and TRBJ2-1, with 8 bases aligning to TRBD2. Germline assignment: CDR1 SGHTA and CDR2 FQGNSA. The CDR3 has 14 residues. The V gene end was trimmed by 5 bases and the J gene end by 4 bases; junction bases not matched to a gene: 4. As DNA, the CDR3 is TGTGCCAGCAGCGAGGGACTAGGGTACAATGAGCAGTTCTTC. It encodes CASSEGLGYNEQFF.

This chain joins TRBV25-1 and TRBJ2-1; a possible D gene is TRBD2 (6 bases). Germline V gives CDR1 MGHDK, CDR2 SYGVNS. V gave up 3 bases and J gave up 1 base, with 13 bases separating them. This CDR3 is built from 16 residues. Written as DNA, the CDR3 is TGTGCCAGCAGTGATATGGGGGGAGAGTCCTACAATGAGCAGTTCTTC. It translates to CASSDMGGESYNEQFF.

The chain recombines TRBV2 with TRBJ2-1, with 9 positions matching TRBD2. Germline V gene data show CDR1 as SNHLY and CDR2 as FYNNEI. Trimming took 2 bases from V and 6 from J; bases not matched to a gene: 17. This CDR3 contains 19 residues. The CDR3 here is CASSEPRFGGRAYLNEQFF. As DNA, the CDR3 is TGTGCCAGCAGTGAACCCCGTTTTGGCGGGAGGGCCTATCTCAATGAGCAGTTCTTC.

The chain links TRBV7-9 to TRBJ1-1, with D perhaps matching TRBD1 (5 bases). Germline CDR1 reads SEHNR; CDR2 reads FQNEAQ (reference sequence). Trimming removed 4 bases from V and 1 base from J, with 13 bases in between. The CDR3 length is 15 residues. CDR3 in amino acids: CASSSRTPSNTEAFF. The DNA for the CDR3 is TGTGCCAGCAGCTCGAGGACACCGTCGAACACTGAAGCTTTCTTT.

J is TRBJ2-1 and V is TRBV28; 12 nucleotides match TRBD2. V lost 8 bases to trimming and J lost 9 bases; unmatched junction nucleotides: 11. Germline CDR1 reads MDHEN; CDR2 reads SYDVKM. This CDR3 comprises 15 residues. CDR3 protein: CASVGWTSGKVEQFF. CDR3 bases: TGTGCCAGCGTTGGTTGGACTAGCGGGAAGGTTGAGCAGTTCTTC.

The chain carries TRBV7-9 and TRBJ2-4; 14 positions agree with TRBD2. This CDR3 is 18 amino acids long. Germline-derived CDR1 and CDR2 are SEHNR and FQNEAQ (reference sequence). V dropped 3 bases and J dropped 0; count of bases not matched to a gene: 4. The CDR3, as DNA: TGTGCCAGCAGCTTTTGGACTAGCGGGAGGACAGCCAAAAACATTCAGTACTTC. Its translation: CASSFWTSGRTAKNIQYF. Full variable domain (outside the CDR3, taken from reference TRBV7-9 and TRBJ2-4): DTGVSQNPRHKITKRGQNVTFRCDPISEHNRLYWYRQTLGQGPEFLTYFQNEAQLEKSRLLSDRFSAERPKGSFSTLEIQRTEQGDSAMYLCASSFWTSGRTAKNIQYFGAGTRLSVL.

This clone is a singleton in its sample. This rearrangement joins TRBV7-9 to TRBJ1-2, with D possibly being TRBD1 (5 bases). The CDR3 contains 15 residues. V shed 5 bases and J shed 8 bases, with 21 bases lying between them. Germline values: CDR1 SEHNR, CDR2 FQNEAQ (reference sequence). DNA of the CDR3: TGTGCCAGCAGCAACCGGGACGGAGGCACTCAGGGCTACACCTTC. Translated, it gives CASSNRDGGTQGYTF. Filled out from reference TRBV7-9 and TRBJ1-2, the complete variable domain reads DTGVSQNPRHKITKRGQNVTFRCDPISEHNRLYWYRQTLGQGPEFLTYFQNEAQLEKSRLLSDRFSAERPKGSFSTLEIQRTEQGDSAMYLCASSNRDGGTQGYTFGSGTRLTVV.

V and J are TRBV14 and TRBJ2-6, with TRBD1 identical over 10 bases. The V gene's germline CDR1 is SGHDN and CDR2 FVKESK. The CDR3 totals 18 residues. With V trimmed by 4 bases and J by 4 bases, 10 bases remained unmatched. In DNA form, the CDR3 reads TGTGCCAGCAGCCCCCCAGACAGGGGGCTCGTCGGGGCCAACGTCCTGACTTTC. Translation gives CASSPPDRGLVGANVLTF.

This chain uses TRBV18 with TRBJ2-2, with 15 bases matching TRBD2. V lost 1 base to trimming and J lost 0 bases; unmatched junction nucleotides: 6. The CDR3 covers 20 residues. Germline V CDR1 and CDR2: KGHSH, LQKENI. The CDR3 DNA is TGTGCCAGCTCACCACTGGGACTAGCGGGAGGTAACGCGAACACCGGGGAGCTGTTTTTT. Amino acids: CASSPLGLAGGNANTGELFF.

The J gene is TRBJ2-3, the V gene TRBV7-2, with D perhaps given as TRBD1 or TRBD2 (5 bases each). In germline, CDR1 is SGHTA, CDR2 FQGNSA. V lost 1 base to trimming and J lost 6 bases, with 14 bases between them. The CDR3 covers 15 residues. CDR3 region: CASSLGGAGGDTQYF. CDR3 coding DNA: TGTGCCAGCAGCTTAGGAGGGGCCGGTGGTGATACGCAGTATTTT.

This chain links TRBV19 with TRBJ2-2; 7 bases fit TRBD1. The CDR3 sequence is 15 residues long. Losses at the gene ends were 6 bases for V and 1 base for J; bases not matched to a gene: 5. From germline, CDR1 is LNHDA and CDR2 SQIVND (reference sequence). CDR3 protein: CASSLGQLNTGELFF. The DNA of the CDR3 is TGTGCCAGTAGCCTGGGACAGTTGAACACCGGGGAGCTGTTTTTT.

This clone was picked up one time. CDR3 sequence reads: CASRAARGHEQYF. The CDR3 nucleotides are TGTGCCAGCAGGGCTGCGCGGGGCCACGAGCAGTACTTC. The J gene is TRBJ2-7, the V gene TRBV5-6, with D possibly being TRBD2 (6 bases). V was pared by 5 bases and J by 5 bases, with 14 bases between. The CDR3 spans 13 residues. CDR1 is SGHDT, CDR2 YYEEEE, per germline.

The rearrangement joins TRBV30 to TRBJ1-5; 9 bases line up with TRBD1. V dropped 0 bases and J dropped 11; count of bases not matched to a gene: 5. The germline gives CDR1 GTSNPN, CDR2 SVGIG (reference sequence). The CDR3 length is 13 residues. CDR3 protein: CAWSVGQGIAQHF. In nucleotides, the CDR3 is TGTGCCTGGAGTGTGGGACAGGGTATAGCCCAGCATTTT.